This TCR beta chain originates from a study of T cell responses to AZD1222 COVID-19 vaccine. Study findings and constraints: Repertoire sampling was restricted to post-peak T cell response timepoints. CD4 TCRs covered the whole spike, strongest at regions 160-218 and 743-854.

As for this clone: Its specificity is unknown.

The repertoire was sequenced with immunoSEQ multiplex PCR; TCRdb's copy has only in-frame clones and lacks some. Of 120,000 or so clones in the sample, 80% to 90% were seen once. The TCR originated in an adult in good health. The source material was peripheral blood, sampled on day 0 of MenACWY control vaccination.

CDR3 coding DNA: TGTGCCAGCAGGACAGGCTACTACGAGCAGTACTTC. Residues: CASRTGYYEQYF. The chain couples TRBV11-3 to TRBJ2-7, with D possibly TRBD1 on 6 matching bases. Per the germline V gene, CDR1 is SGHNT and CDR2 is YENEEA. CDR3 length: 12 amino acids. V was shortened by 6 bases and J by 3 bases, with 9 bases between the two germline ends.